Listed below are T cell receptor beta chains from one sample, sequenced in a study of control samples from healthy donors and cancer patients. Sequencing used immunoSEQ multiplex PCR; TCRdb keeps in-frame clones, though not all of them. The data hold about 78,000 clones, with 85% to 90% observed a single time. The specimen sequenced was blood. These receptors were obtained from a woman aged 60-75 years in good health. Both conserved end residues are trimmed from each CDR3. Only some rows state a clone size, as once, few, many or a class for expanded clones.

cdr3_aa j_call v_call clone_size
ASSLGPGDYGYT TRBJ1-2 TRBV5-1 .
ASSRSGAGGGYT TRBJ1-2 TRBV3-1/TRBV3-2 .
ASSPGVGEKLF TRBJ1-4 TRBV18 .
ASSLGRRETQY TRBJ2-5 TRBV28 .
ASSPTFLVAF TRBJ1-1 TRBV12-3/TRBV12-4 .
ASSTTHYEQY TRBJ2-7 TRBV6-2/TRBV6-3 .
ASSGPSTDTQY TRBJ2-3 TRBV6-5 .
ATSDLDTQY TRBJ2-3 TRBV24-1 .
ASSLGTEAAEQY TRBJ2-7 TRBV4-2 .
ASARWGGTGENEQY TRBJ2-7 TRBV7-9 .
ASSLTSGSTDTQY TRBJ2-3 TRBV7-9 .
ASRAGQLNTEAF TRBJ1-1 TRBV7-9 few
ASSVGWGPGTDTQY TRBJ2-3 TRBV9 .
ASSLDRETQY TRBJ2-5 TRBV5-1 .
ASKRWNTEAF TRBJ1-1 TRBV5-4 .
ASSQRAGVSYEQY TRBJ2-7 TRBV4-1 once
ATRRGDFETQY TRBJ2-5 TRBV7-9 .
ASSLLGTTPGSYEQY TRBJ2-7 TRBV7-9 .
ASSHTGRRLYNEQF TRBJ2-1 TRBV28 .
ASSQGTGTNTEAF TRBJ1-1 TRBV4-3 .
ASSLHDGNEKLF TRBJ1-4 TRBV28 .
ASTPPGTSGETQY TRBJ2-5 TRBV7-9 .
ASSSSASSYNEQF TRBJ2-1 TRBV6-5 .
ASSDGTKPYEQY TRBJ2-7 TRBV25-1 .
ASSLAGGPTGTQY TRBJ2-3 TRBV7-2 .
ASSLVAGTDTQY TRBJ2-3 TRBV5-5 .
ASESTSYEQY TRBJ2-7 TRBV2 .
ASSVRQGPTNEKLF TRBJ1-4 TRBV4-1 few
ASSISRQGRYSPLH TRBJ1-6 TRBV19 .
ASSLTGAYEQY TRBJ2-7 TRBV9 medium-sized
SGTLETEAF TRBJ1-1 TRBV29-1 .
ASSWTSGDYEQY TRBJ2-7 TRBV6-5 .
ASSKPGTNVHTEAF TRBJ1-1 TRBV21-1 .
ASSYSTGELNTEAF TRBJ1-1 TRBV6-5 .
ASSFGGLTNEKLF TRBJ1-4 TRBV28 .
ASSEGLSTDTQY TRBJ2-3 TRBV2 .
AGSLRDAGYT TRBJ1-2 TRBV11-2 .
ASRRTSGGPYEQY TRBJ2-7 TRBV11-2 .
ASSDGEGTEAF TRBJ1-1 TRBV6-4 many
ASSQGNPGNEQF TRBJ2-1 TRBV2 once
ASSPMTGNGYT TRBJ1-2 TRBV9 .
ASSYSDRDAAEAF TRBJ1-1 TRBV6-5 .
ASSLRQAYNSPLH TRBJ1-6 TRBV18 .
ASNTGGQGYGYT TRBJ1-2 TRBV19 .
ASSQLPAGSTDTQY TRBJ2-3 TRBV4-2 .
ASSLLGQGAPGYT TRBJ1-2 TRBV13 once
ASSPPLAESYEQY TRBJ2-7 TRBV18 .
ASSRSYGYT TRBJ1-2 TRBV28 .